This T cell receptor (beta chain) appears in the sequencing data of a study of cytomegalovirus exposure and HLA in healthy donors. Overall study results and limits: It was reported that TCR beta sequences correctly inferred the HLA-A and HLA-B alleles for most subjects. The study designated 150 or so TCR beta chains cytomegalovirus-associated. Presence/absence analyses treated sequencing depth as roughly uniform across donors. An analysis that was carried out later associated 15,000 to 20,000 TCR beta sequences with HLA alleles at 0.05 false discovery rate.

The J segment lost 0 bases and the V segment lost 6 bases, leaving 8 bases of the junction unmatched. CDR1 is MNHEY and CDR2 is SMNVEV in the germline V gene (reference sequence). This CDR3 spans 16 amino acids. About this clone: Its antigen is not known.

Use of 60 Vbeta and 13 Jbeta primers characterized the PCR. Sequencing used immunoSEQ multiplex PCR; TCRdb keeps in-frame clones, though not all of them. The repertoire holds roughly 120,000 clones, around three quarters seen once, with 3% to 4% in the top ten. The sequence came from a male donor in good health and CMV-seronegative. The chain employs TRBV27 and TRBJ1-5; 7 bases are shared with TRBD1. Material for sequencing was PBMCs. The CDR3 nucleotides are TGTGCCAGCAGAACCACAGGGGCTTATAGCAATCAGCCCCAGCATTTT. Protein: CASRTTGAYSNQPQHF.